The 31 T cell receptor beta chains given below trace back to one sample, sequenced in a study of T cell clonality in common variable immunodeficiency. Sequenced by immunoSEQ multiplex PCR; TCRdb stores in-frame clones only, minus some. The sample was found to contain about 55,000 clones, and every one recurs. What was sequenced was peripheral blood mononuclear cells. The receptors derive from a person between 18 and 75 years old in good health.

About this clone itself: Sequencing ends 3 residues short of the CDR3 end; the germline J gene provides the rest. The rearrangement joins TRBV10-2 to TRBJ2-1, with 12 positions matching TRBD2. V was pared by 3 bases and J by 9 bases, with 12 bases of the junction left unmatched. The CDR3 has 17 residues. Germline lookup yields CDR1 WSHSY and CDR2 SAAADI. CDR3 DNA, as far as it was read: TGCGCCAGCAGTGAAGGGCCTAGACTAGCGGGAGAGGGTGAG. It yields the protein CASSEGPRLAGEGE. The whole CDR3 is CASSEGPRLAGEGEQFF.

This clone was picked up many times. Read coverage stops 3 residues before the CDR3 terminus; the germline J gene supplies the remainder. The rearrangement links TRBV28 to TRBJ1-1; a possible D gene is TRBD1 (6 bases). Looked up from germline, CDR1 is MDHEN and CDR2 is SYDVKM. CDR3 length: 15 residues. Trimming stripped 2 bases from V and 6 bases from J, with 16 bases between. The CDR3 loop reads CASSLGGDVLPEAFF. The sequenced part of the CDR3 DNA is TGTGCCAGCAGTTTAGGGGGCGATGTACTCCCTGAA.

The table lists this clone with many counts. The read gets to within 3 residues of the CDR3 end, and the germline J gene fills in the rest. The chain is built from TRBV5-1 and TRBJ2-2; D call uncertain. CDR1 and CDR2 from the germline V gene are SGHRS and YFSETQ. The CDR3 contains 16 residues. The CDR3 bases that were read are TGCGCCAGCAGCTTGGCAGTAGCCGCAACTAATGAAAAG. Protein: CASSLAVAATNEK. The CDR3 as a whole reads CASSLAVAATNEKLFF.

This clone was seen ten or more times. From the germline J gene comes the end of the CDR3, since the read stops 3 residues before it. The V gene is TRBV2, the J gene TRBJ2-1, with TRBD1 identical over 7 bases. The CDR3 totals 16 residues. Trimming at V came to 11 bases and at J to 1 base, leaving 14 bases not matched to a gene. From germline, CDR1 is SNHLY and CDR2 FYNNEI. The CDR3 bases that were read are TGTGCCGGACGAGGGTTTAACAGGGGTTCCTACAATGAG. Its translation is CAGRGFNRGSYNE. The complete CDR3 protein is CAGRGFNRGSYNEQFF.

This clone occurred many times. The read ends 3 residues before the CDR3 terminus; that terminus is restored from the germline J gene. The V call is TRBV29-1, the J call TRBJ2-3; tentative D call: TRBD1 (5 bases). Germline V gives CDR1 SQVTM, CDR2 ANQGSEA. The CDR3 totals 15 residues. The CDR3 DNA, read in part, is TGCAGTGCGATGGGGCGGCGATATAGCACAGATACG. Protein sequence: CSAMGRRYSTDT. The complete CDR3 protein is CSAMGRRYSTDTQYF.

This clone occurred many times. The CDR3 end falls 3 residues outside the read, so it is completed with the germline J gene. J is TRBJ1-1 and V is TRBV20-1; 9 nucleotides agree with TRBD1. Unmatched junction bases numbered 6, after V lost 2 bases and J lost 5 bases. Germline values: CDR1 DFQATT, CDR2 SNEGSKA (reference sequence). The CDR3 runs 14 residues. CDR3 region: CSARRDRARTEAFF. The CDR3 DNA, read in part, is TGCAGTGCTAGAAGGGACAGGGCGAGGACTGAA.

This clone was recorded at least ten times. CDR3: CAWSFGVNSGNTIYF. Incomplete CDR3 DNA: TGTGCCTGGAGTTTCGGGGTAAACTCTGGAAACACC. The chain employs TRBV30 and TRBJ1-3; D is unclear. Read sequence stops 3 residues before the CDR3 end, and the germline J gene provides the missing end. The germline V gene has CDR1 GTSNPN and CDR2 SVGIG (reference sequence). V was clipped by 2 bases and J by 0 bases, with 11 bases between them. CDR3 length: 15 residues.

This clone appeared a few times. The CDR3 goes on 3 residues after the read ends, and that part is filled in from the germline J gene. This chain connects TRBV7-9 to TRBJ2-1; D is tentatively TRBD1 or TRBD2 (5 bases each). Germline lookup yields CDR1 SEHNR and CDR2 FQNEAQ (reference sequence). CDR3 length: 13 amino acids. CDR3 DNA, as far as it was read: TGTGCAGGGGAGAGGAGCTCCTACAATGAG. Translating it yields CAGERSSYNE. The whole CDR3 protein reads CAGERSSYNEQFF.

This clone was seen ten or more times. This chain's CDR3 is CASSTLLFGGGTDTQYF. The sequenced part of the CDR3 DNA is TGTGCCAGTAGTACCCTCCTCTTCGGGGGTGGGACAGATACG. V and J are TRBV19 and TRBJ2-3, with D maybe TRBD2 (6 bases). The read falls 3 residues short of the CDR3 end, and the missing part is taken from the germline J gene. This CDR3 is 17 amino acids long. The germline gives CDR1 LNHDA, CDR2 SQIVND (reference sequence). V shed 4 bases and J shed 3 bases, with 20 bases lying between them.

This clone was detected ten times or more. The CDR3 is cut off 3 residues early in the read; its end comes from the germline J gene. The rearrangement joins TRBV18 to TRBJ1-6; TRBD1 agrees at 7 bases. This CDR3 is 14 amino acids long. After removal of 6 bases from V and 10 bases from J, the junction contained 9 bases not matched to a gene. Per germline, CDR1 KGHSH and CDR2 LQKENI. Here the CDR3 reads CASSIQGNGSPLHF. Incomplete CDR3 DNA: TGTGCCAGCTCGATACAGGGGAACGGATCACCC.

This clone showed up many times. The read ends 3 residues before the CDR3 terminus; that terminus is restored from the germline J gene. J is TRBJ2-2 and V is TRBV30; 8 positions agree with TRBD1. CDR3 length: 16 residues. CDR1 is GTSNPN, CDR2 SVGIG, per germline (reference sequence). Incomplete CDR3 DNA: TGTGCCTGGATAAGTGCAGGGGGCTTCTATAATTCACCG. Translation gives CAWISAGGFYNSP. The whole CDR3 sequence reads CAWISAGGFYNSPLFF.

This clone was seen more than once but under ten times. The sequence runs out 3 residues before the end of the CDR3; the remainder is reconstructed from the germline J gene. V is TRBV6-2 or TRBV6-3 and J is TRBJ1-6, with D tentatively TRBD1 (5 bases). From germline, CDR1 is MNHEY and CDR2 SVGEGT. The CDR3 covers 15 residues. The V gene lost 5 bases and the J gene lost 8 bases, with 16 bases spanning the gap. Incomplete CDR3 DNA: TGTGCCAGCAGTCATCGACGGACAAGGGATTCACCC. This gives the protein CASSHRRTRDSP. The entire CDR3 is CASSHRRTRDSPLHF.

There are many counts of this clone. The read ends 3 residues before the CDR3 terminus; that terminus is restored from the germline J gene. The rearrangement uses TRBV5-1 and TRBJ2-5, with 8 bases lining up with TRBD1. Germline V lookup: CDR1 SGHRS, CDR2 YFSETQ. The CDR3 contains 16 residues. Trimming at V came to 4 bases and at J to 5 bases, leaving 13 bases not matched to a gene. CDR3 sequence reads: CASSPGQEGSWETQYF. Incomplete CDR3 DNA: TGCGCCAGCAGCCCGGGACAGGAAGGCTCTTGGGAGACC.

The table lists this clone with a few counts. This CDR3 is CASSLTAASGNTIYF. Incomplete CDR3 DNA: TGTGCCAGCAGCTTGACTGCGGCCTCTGGAAACACC. This rearrangement joins TRBV7-9 to TRBJ1-3; D gene ambiguous. Read sequence stops 3 residues before the CDR3 end, and the germline J gene provides the missing end. CDR1 is SEHNR, CDR2 FQNEAQ, per germline (reference sequence). This CDR3 region has 15 residues. V dropped 3 bases and J dropped 0 bases, with 9 bases sitting between them.

This clone has a handful of counts. The read ends 3 residues shy of where the CDR3 ends; the end is completed using the germline J gene. The V gene is TRBV5-1, the J gene TRBJ2-2; 7 nucleotides match TRBD2. The CDR3 sequence is 15 residues long. Germline V lookup: CDR1 SGHRS, CDR2 YFSETQ. The chain's CDR3 is CASSPNGGKRSPLFF. The sequenced CDR3 bases are TGCGCCAGCAGCCCCAACGGGGGGAAGCGTTCACCG.

About this clone: The missing CDR3 end, 3 residues past where the read stops, is filled in from the germline J gene. V is TRBV19 and J is TRBJ2-1, with TRBD2 identical over 7 bases. The junction had 5 bases not matched to a gene; V was cut back by 0 bases and J by 3 bases. CDR3 length equals 16 residues. Germline V gene data show CDR1 as LNHDA and CDR2 as SQIVND (reference sequence). The CDR3 sequence: CASSIEASGYYNEQFF. Incomplete CDR3 DNA: TGTGCCAGTAGTATAGAAGCTAGCGGCTACTACAATGAG. Filled out from reference TRBV19 and TRBJ2-1, the complete variable domain reads DGGITQSPKYLFRKEGQNVTLSCEQNLNHDAMYWYRQDPGQGLRLIYYSQIVNDFQKGDIAEGYSVSREKKESFPLTVTSAQKNPTAFYLCASSIEASGYYNEQFFGPGTRLTVL.

This clone came up many times. The read halts 3 residues ahead of the CDR3 end, with the missing end drawn from the germline J gene. The chain carries TRBV2 and TRBJ2-1, with a weak D call TRBD2 (5 bases). Trimming pared 1 base from V and 2 bases from J, leaving 9 bases between. In germline, CDR1 is SNHLY, CDR2 FYNNEI. The CDR3 runs to 15 residues. The chain's CDR3 is CASSEDNGAYNEQFF. CDR3 bases read: TGTGCCAGCAGTGAAGACAACGGGGCCTACAATGAG.

Ten or more counts support this clone. The read halts 3 residues ahead of the CDR3 end, with the missing end drawn from the germline J gene. The gene calls are TRBV7-8 and TRBJ2-5, with 9 bases aligning to TRBD2. J was trimmed by 4 bases and V by 0 bases; bases with no gene match: 6. The CDR3 extends over 16 amino acids. The germline V gene encodes CDR1 SGHVS and CDR2 FQNEAQ. CDR3 DNA (partial): TGTGCCAGCAGCTTAGCGAGGCTAGCGGGGCTAGAGACC. Protein product: CASSLARLAGLET. The complete CDR3 reads CASSLARLAGLETQYF.

Ten or more counts support this clone. With the read ending 3 residues before the CDR3 end, the germline J gene is used to fill in that end. The chain combines TRBV19 with TRBJ1-2, with D possibly TRBD1 on 5 matching bases. The V and J ends lost 5 bases and 4 bases respectively, with 20 bases between them. This CDR3 region has 16 residues. CDR1 is LNHDA and CDR2 is SQIVND in the germline V gene (reference sequence). The covered CDR3 bases are TGTGCCAGTAGTCTTCCAACCACCGACAGATCCTATGGC. Its translation: CASSLPTTDRSYG. The whole CDR3 region reads CASSLPTTDRSYGYTF.

This clone occurred many times. The read gets to within 3 residues of the CDR3 end, and the germline J gene fills in the rest. This chain links TRBV5-1 with TRBJ1-6; possible D gene TRBD1, 6 bases. Germline V gene data show CDR1 as SGHRS and CDR2 as YFSETQ. CDR3 length: 16 residues. The V end lost 2 bases, the J end lost 8 bases, and 17 bases lay between the germline ends. The CDR3: CASSFALLGGDSPLHF. The DNA read from the CDR3 is TGCGCCAGCAGCTTTGCACTCTTAGGGGGGGATTCACCC.

Ten or more counts support this clone. The read ends 3 residues early relative to the CDR3; the germline J gene fills the gap. This chain joins TRBV7-3 and TRBJ2-1, with 14 bases fitting TRBD2. With 0 bases clipped from V and 3 bases from J, the junction kept 7 bases outside the gene matches. The V gene's germline CDR1 is SGHTA and CDR2 FQGTGA. This CDR3 spans 19 amino acids. CDR3 DNA (partial): TGTGCCAGCAGCTTAACCCGGGGACTAGCGGGAGCAGTCTACAATGAG. Translated: CASSLTRGLAGAVYNE. From start to end, the CDR3 is CASSLTRGLAGAVYNEQFF. Supplemented by reference TRBV7-3 and TRBJ2-1, the full variable domain reads GAGVSQTPSNKVTEKGKYVELRCDPISGHTALYWYRQSLGQGPEFLIYFQGTGAADDSGLPNDRFFAVRPEGSVSTLKIQRTERGDSAVYLCASSLTRGLAGAVYNEQFFGPGTRLTVL.

This clone was counted ten times or more. The read ends 3 residues early relative to the CDR3; the germline J gene fills the gap. The J gene is TRBJ1-2, the V gene TRBV7-9; maybe TRBD1 (6 bases). The CDR3 has 14 residues. Trimming removed 3 bases from V and 6 bases from J, with 14 bases in between. Germline CDR1 is SEHNR and CDR2 is FQNEAQ (reference sequence). The DNA read from the CDR3 is TGTGCCAGCAGCTTGATCTACAGGGAGAATGGC. Amino acid sequence: CASSLIYRENG. The whole CDR3 sequence reads CASSLIYRENGYTF. Based on the CDR3 plus reference TRBV7-9 and TRBJ1-2, the full variable domain is DTGVSQNPRHKITKRGQNVTFRCDPISEHNRLYWYRQTLGQGPEFLTYFQNEAQLEKSRLLSDRFSAERPKGSFSTLEIQRTEQGDSAMYLCASSLIYRENGYTFGSGTRLTVV.

Many counts were recorded for this clone. The observed sequence ends 3 residues before the CDR3 terminus, with the missing tail filled in from the germline J gene. The J gene is TRBJ1-4, the V gene TRBV30; D remains ambiguous. This CDR3 is built from 13 residues. Trimming left V 0 bases short and J 8 bases short, with 10 bases between. Germline V gene lookup returns CDR1 GTSNPN and CDR2 SVGIG (reference sequence). CDR3 sequence reads: CAWSVSRYEKLFF. Partial CDR3 DNA: TGTGCCTGGAGTGTATCCCGGTACGAAAAA.

This clone was seen repeatedly, ten times or more. The sequenced fragment ends 3 residues before the CDR3 boundary, so the rest is inferred from the germline J gene. The chain recombines TRBV5-5 with TRBJ1-2; D gene unclear. Trimming stripped 0 bases from V and 3 bases from J, with 12 bases between. This CDR3 comprises 15 residues. Germline CDR1 reads SGHKS; CDR2 reads YYEKEE (reference sequence). The CDR3 sequence is CASSLAPGSDYGYTF. CDR3 DNA (partial): TGTGCCAGCAGCTTGGCCCCGGGGTCTGACTATGGC.

Many counts were recorded for this clone. The read halts 3 residues ahead of the CDR3 end, with the missing end drawn from the germline J gene. The chain carries TRBV6-1 and TRBJ1-5; no clear D gene. V lost 3 bases and J lost 3, with 9 bases in between. Looked up from germline, CDR1 is MNHNS and CDR2 is SASEGT. The CDR3 length is 14 residues. The sequenced part of the CDR3 DNA is TGTGCCAGCAGTGAGGTCAGAAACAATCAGCCC. Translation: CASSEVRNNQP. In full, the CDR3 is CASSEVRNNQPQHF.

This clone was detected many times. The read terminates 3 residues before the CDR3 end, so the remaining end is supplied by the germline J gene. The chain uses TRBV7-3 and TRBJ2-5, with TRBD1 matching 11 bases. The CDR3 extends over 16 amino acids. The germline gives CDR1 SGHTA, CDR2 FQGTGA. Trimming took 5 bases from V and 4 from J; bases not matched to a gene: 9. Partial CDR3 DNA: TGTGCCAGCAGCCGGACAGGGGGCTGGGTAGGAGAGACC. This codes for CASSRTGGWVGET. The full-length CDR3 reads as CASSRTGGWVGETQYF.

This clone was seen many times. The read finishes 3 residues shy of the CDR3 end, and the germline J gene is used to complete it. The chain has TRBV2 and TRBJ1-2; 9 bases align to TRBD1. Trimming took 5 bases from V and 2 from J; bases not matched to a gene: 6. From germline, CDR1 is SNHLY and CDR2 FYNNEI. The CDR3 has 15 residues. The CDR3 sequence: CASSSQGAPNYGYTF. The CDR3 DNA, read in part, is TGTGCCAGCAGTTCACAGGGGGCTCCGAACTATGGC.

This clone was detected ten times or more. Read sequence stops 3 residues before the CDR3 end, and the germline J gene provides the missing end. The chain carries TRBV20-1 and TRBJ2-3; TRBD2 matches 7 bases. The germline gives CDR1 DFQATT, CDR2 SNEGSKA (reference sequence). This CDR3 is 14 amino acids long. Losses at the gene ends were 2 bases for V and 0 bases for J; bases not matched to a gene: 2. CDR3 sequence reads: CSARHGGSTDTQYF. The CDR3 bases that were read are TGCAGTGCTAGACACGGGGGGAGCACAGATACG.

This clone appeared many times. Read sequence stops 3 residues before the CDR3 end, and the germline J gene provides the missing end. The chain recombines TRBV6-2 or TRBV6-3 with TRBJ1-2; no clear D. Germline V CDR1 and CDR2: MNHEY, SVGEGT. The CDR3 has 15 residues. Trimming took off 7 bases at V and 3 bases at J, with 18 bases between the two ends. The CDR3 DNA, read in part, is TGTGCCAGCAAAGGACTTCTACGGTATGACTATGGC. This gives the protein CASKGLLRYDYG. The full CDR3 sequence reads CASKGLLRYDYGYTF.

This clone was recorded at least ten times. The CDR3 end falls 3 residues outside the read, so it is completed with the germline J gene. J is TRBJ2-7 and V is TRBV20-1; D possibly corresponds to TRBD2 (5 bases). CDR1 is DFQATT, CDR2 SNEGSKA, per germline (reference sequence). V shed 2 bases and J shed 4 bases, with 12 bases lying between them. This CDR3 spans 13 amino acids. CDR3 loop: CSARSGLGYEQYF. The part of the CDR3 DNA that was read is TGCAGTGCTAGATCTGGACTGGGATACGAG.

Partial CDR3 DNA: TGTGCCAGCTCACCCCTTACAGGGTTAAGCTCTGGGGCCAACGTA. Its protein is CASSPLTGLSSGANV. The CDR3 as a whole reads CASSPLTGLSSGANVLFF. The rearrangement joins TRBV18 to TRBJ1-4, with D perhaps matching TRBD1 (6 bases). With the read ending 3 residues before the CDR3 end, the germline J gene is used to fill in that end. This CDR3 has 18 amino acids. From germline, CDR1 is KGHSH and CDR2 LQKENI.